This T cell receptor beta chain was identified during a study of T cells after yellow fever vaccination. Study-wide results and caveats: Most primary-vaccination clones recurred post-booster (roughly 96% CD4, roughly 90% CD8).

This clonotype has a count of ten or more. Its specificity is unknown. A universal primer site and UMIs were added as TCR cDNA was made by 5'RACE template switching. TCRdb re-derived calls from the 5' RACE reads in MiXCR, one entry per CDR3 protein. The repertoire holds 90,000 to 150,000 distinct CDR3 sequences, with more than 5.5% as singletons. This receptor was obtained from a man between 18 and 29 years old who received the YFV17D yellow fever vaccine. Sequences were derived from CD4+ T cells sorted from PBMCs, sampled approximately 40 days after the first yellow fever vaccination.

CDR3 amino acids: CASTNLAGALTDTQYF. The CDR3 DNA follows: TGTGCCAGCACCAACTTAGCGGGGGCCCTCACAGATACGCAGTATTTT. The gene calls are TRBV7-6 and TRBJ2-3; 9 bases align to TRBD2. This CDR3 contains 16 residues. V lost 7 bases and J lost 2; bases outside the gene matches: 10. In germline, CDR1 is SGHVS, CDR2 FNYEAQ.